This T cell receptor beta chain was captured in a study of cytomegalovirus exposure and HLA in healthy donors. V was trimmed by 7 bases and J by 7 bases, leaving 9 bases between them. The CDR3 has 11 amino acids. Per germline, CDR1 SGHRS and CDR2 YFSETQ. Both 60 Vbeta primers and 13 Jbeta primers went into the PCR. Libraries were prepared by immunoSEQ multiplex PCR; TCRdb keeps only in-frame clonotypes and omits some of them. The sample is made up of about 96,000 clones, and the top ten hold around 3.4% of it. The V call is TRBV5-1, the J call TRBJ2-1; D is ambiguous. The sequencing sample was made of PBMCs. The TCR comes from a woman aged 30 to 39 in good health and CMV-seronegative. CDR3 DNA: TGCGCCAGCCGATATAGTAATGAGCAGTTCTTC. It yields the protein CASRYSNEQFF.